The clone carrying this TCR beta chain was detected only once. Trimming took off 1 base at V and 8 bases at J, with 12 bases between the two ends. Germline CDR1 SGHVS, CDR2 FQNEAQ. This CDR3 spans 14 amino acids. Indicated time point: week 3, after first cycle of checkpoint inhibitor. Response was assessed by RECIST 1.1 at 12 weeks, except a couple of rapid progressors. The sample originates from a study of blood T cell dynamics during melanoma immunotherapy. Looking at the study overall: Metastatic melanoma patients received first-line pembrolizumab or nivolumab plus ipilimumab.

Every bulk PBMC sample received the same 350 ng of DNA. Here immunoSEQ multiplex PCR was the method, and the copy in TCRdb shows in-frame clones only, minus some. Here the sample spans roughly 15,000 clones, around nine tenths being singletons. The TCR was taken from a human donor with melanoma. J is TRBJ1-3 and V is TRBV7-8, with unresolved D. This specimen was blood, taken from a patient treated with checkpoint blockade. CDR3 in amino acids: CASSLVPGFDTIYF. The CDR3 nucleotides are TGTGCCAGCAGCTTAGTCCCTGGGTTTGACACCATATATTTT. Complete variable domain (other parts from reference TRBV7-8 and TRBJ1-3): GAGVSQSPRYKVAKRGQDVALRCDPISGHVSLFWYQQALGQGPEFLTYFQNEAQLDKSGLPSDRFFAERPEGSVSTLKIQRTQQEDSAVYLCASSLVPGFDTIYFGEGSWLTVV.